This paragraph covers one T cell receptor (beta chain) sequence. These data belong to a study of shared clonotypes between healthy human individuals. Assay runs were performed at deep level. Produced via immunoSEQ multiplex PCR; TCRdb's table is partial and in-frame only. The sample yields approximately 350,000 clones, around 96% seen once. CD45RO+ cells were combined with CCR7-negative CD45RA+ TemRA cells to form CD8 memory. Sequencing used memory CD8+ T cells sorted from blood. Subset denoted: CD45RO+ cells pooled with CCR7-negative TemRA cells. The TCR comes from a young man in good health.

The CDR3 DNA is TGTGCCAGCAGTGAAGATGTGTCACAGGGGGCGTCGGTCTATGGCTACACCTTC. Translated, it gives CASSEDVSQGASVYGYTF. The V and J genes are TRBV6-1 and TRBJ1-2; 9 bases map to TRBD1. Germline CDR1 and CDR2: MNHNS and SASEGT. The J segment lost 4 bases and the V segment lost 1 base, leaving 13 bases of the junction unmatched. This CDR3 region has 18 residues.